These 5 T cell receptor beta chains originate from one sample sequenced in a study of T-cell memory formation after mild COVID-19. TCRdb itself ran the 5' RACE reads through MiXCR, one entry per CDR3 protein. This table has 400,000 to 450,000 distinct CDR3 sequences, roughly 18% appearing once. The sample was PBMCs or a T cell subset sorted from them (not recorded which). All receptors derive from a man aged 18-30 years who had mild COVID-19 (a few samples of this study predate the infection). Cell type and time point are not known.

The chain uses TRBV6-6 and TRBJ2-5; D is uncertain. The germline V and J ends were trimmed by 5 bases and 5 bases, with 21 bases remaining between them. In germline, CDR1 is MNHNY, CDR2 SVGAGI (reference sequence). This CDR3 contains 16 residues. CDR3 sequence: CASSPKGLAVVETQYF. The CDR3 nucleotides read TGTGCCAGCAGTCCTAAAGGGTTAGCAGTGGTCGAGACCCAGTACTTC.

Ten or more counts support this clonotype. The chain links TRBV5-1 to TRBJ2-3, with TRBD1 as a possible D gene (6 bases). The V gene lost 4 bases and the J gene lost 0 bases, with 18 bases spanning the gap. The CDR3 runs 17 residues. Germline CDR1 is SGHRS and CDR2 is YFSETQ. The CDR3, as DNA: TGCGCCAGCAGCAGCTCCTCGCCGGGACACAGCACAGATACGCAGTATTTT. Encoded protein: CASSSSSPGHSTDTQYF.

The chain couples TRBV11-2 to TRBJ2-3, with D maybe TRBD1 (6 bases). The CDR3 is made up of 15 amino acids. The ends were cut back, 5 bases at V and 3 bases at J, with 15 bases in the middle. CDR1 SGHAT and CDR2 FQNNGV come from the germline V gene. In nucleotides, the CDR3 is TGTGCCAGCAGCCCCACAGGGAGACAAACAGATACGCAGTATTTT. It yields the protein CASSPTGRQTDTQYF.

This clonotype was counted ten times or more. V usage is TRBV5-5 and J usage is TRBJ2-3, with 8 positions matching TRBD1. The CDR3 is 15 residues long. Germline V CDR1 and CDR2: SGHKS, YYEKEE (reference sequence). V trimming: 4 bases; J trimming: 1 base; junction bases outside the gene matches: 5. CDR3 DNA sequence: TGTGCCAGCAGCCTTAGGACAGGGCGCACAGATACGCAGTATTTT. This codes for CASSLRTGRTDTQYF.

The chain carries TRBV7-8 and TRBJ2-7; TRBD2 matches 9 bases. CDR1 and CDR2 from the germline V gene are SGHVS and FQNEAQ. V was pared by 4 bases and J by 2 bases, with 9 bases of the junction left unmatched. This CDR3 comprises 16 residues. CDR3 in amino acids: CASSSVLSGGPYEQYF. The CDR3 DNA is TGTGCCAGCAGCTCTGTTCTTAGCGGGGGTCCCTACGAGCAGTACTTC.